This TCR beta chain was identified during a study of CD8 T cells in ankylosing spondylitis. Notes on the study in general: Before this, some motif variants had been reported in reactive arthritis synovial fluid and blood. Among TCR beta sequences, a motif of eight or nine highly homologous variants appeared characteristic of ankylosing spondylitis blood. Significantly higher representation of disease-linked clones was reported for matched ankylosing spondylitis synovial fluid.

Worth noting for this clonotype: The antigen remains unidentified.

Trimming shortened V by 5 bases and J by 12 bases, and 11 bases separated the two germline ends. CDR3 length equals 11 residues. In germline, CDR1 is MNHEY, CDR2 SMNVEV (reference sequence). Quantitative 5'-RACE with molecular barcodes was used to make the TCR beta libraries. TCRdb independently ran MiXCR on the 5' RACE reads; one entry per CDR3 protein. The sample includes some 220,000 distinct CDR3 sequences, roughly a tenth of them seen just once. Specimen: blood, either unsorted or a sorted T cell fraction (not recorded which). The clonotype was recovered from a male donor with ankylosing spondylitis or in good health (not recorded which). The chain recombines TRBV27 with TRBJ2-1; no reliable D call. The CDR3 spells CASSTDGRQFF. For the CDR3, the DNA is TGTGCCAGCAGTACCGACGGTCGGCAGTTCTTC.